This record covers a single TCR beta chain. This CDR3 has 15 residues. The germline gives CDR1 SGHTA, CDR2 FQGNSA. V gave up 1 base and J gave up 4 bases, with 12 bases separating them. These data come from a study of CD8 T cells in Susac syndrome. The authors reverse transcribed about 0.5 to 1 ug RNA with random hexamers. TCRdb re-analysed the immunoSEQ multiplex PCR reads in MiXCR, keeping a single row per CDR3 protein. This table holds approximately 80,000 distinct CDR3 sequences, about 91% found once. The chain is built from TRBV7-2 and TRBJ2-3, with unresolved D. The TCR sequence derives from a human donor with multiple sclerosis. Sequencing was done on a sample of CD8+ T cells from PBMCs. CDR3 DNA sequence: TGTGCCAGCAGCTTAGGGGTAAGCAGCGCAGATACGCAGTATTTT. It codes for CASSLGVSSADTQYF.